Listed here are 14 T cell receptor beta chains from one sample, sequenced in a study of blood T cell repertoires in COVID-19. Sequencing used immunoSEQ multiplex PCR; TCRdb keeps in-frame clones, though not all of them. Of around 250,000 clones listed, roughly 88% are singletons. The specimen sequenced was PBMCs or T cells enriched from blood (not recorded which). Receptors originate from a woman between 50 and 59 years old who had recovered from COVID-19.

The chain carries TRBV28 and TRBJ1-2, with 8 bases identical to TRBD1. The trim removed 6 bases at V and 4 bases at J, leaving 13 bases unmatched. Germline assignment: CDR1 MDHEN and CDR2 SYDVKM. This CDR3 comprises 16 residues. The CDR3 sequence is CASSSPLGTGTYGYTF. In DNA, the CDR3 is TGTGCCAGCAGCTCTCCACTCGGGACAGGTACCTATGGCTACACCTTC.

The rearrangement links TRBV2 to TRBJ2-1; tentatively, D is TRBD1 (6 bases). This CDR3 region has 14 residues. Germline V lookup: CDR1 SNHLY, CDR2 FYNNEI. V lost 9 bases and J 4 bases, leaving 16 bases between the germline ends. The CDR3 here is CASLQGTNYNEQFF. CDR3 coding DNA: TGTGCCAGTCTCCAAGGGACAAATTACAATGAGCAGTTCTTC.

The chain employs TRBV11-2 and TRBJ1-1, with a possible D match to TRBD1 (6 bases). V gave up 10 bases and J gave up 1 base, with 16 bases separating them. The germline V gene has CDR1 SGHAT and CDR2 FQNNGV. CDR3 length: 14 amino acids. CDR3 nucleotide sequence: TGTGCCACCATAGGGGGGGTGGAGAACACTGAAGCTTTCTTT. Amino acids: CATIGGVENTEAFF.

The CDR3 DNA sequence: TGTGCCAGCAGTCCCCTTGGGGGCCAGGGCCTCAGTGGCTACACCTTC. Encoded protein: CASSPLGGQGLSGYTF. The V call is TRBV28, the J call TRBJ1-2; TRBD1 is a possible D gene (6 bases). The CDR3 is 16 residues long. Germline CDR1 MDHEN, CDR2 SYDVKM. Between the trimmed V and J ends, which lost 5 bases and 7 bases, there was a span of 23 bases.

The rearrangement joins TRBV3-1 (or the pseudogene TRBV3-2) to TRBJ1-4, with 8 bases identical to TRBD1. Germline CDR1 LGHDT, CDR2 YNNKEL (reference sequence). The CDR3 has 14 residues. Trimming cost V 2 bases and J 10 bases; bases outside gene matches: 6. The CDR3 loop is CASSQRQGSGKLFF. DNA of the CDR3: TGTGCCAGCAGCCAACGACAGGGGAGTGGAAAACTGTTTTTT.

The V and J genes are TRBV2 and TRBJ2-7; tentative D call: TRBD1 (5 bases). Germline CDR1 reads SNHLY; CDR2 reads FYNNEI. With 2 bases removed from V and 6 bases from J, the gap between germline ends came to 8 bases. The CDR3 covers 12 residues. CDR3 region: CASSERRGEQYF. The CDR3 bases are TGTGCCAGCAGTGAACGAAGGGGCGAGCAGTACTTC.

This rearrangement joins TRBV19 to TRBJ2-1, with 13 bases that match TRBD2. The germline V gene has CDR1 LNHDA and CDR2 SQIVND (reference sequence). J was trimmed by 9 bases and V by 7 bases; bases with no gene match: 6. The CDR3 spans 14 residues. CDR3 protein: CASTPGLAGVEQFF. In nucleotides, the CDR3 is TGTGCCAGTACCCCCGGACTAGCGGGAGTTGAGCAGTTCTTC.

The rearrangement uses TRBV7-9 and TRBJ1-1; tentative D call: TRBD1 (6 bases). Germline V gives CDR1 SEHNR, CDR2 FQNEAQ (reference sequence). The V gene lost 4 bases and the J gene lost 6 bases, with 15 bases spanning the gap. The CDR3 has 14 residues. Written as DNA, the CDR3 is TGTGCCAGCAGCTCGCTGACAGGTGACTCTGAAGCTTTCTTT. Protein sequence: CASSSLTGDSEAFF.

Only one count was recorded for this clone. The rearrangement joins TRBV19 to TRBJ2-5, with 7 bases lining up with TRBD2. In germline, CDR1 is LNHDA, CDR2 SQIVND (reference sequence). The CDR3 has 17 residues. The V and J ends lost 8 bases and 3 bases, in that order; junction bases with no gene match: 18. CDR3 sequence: CASQMGTILGMEETQYF. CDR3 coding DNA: TGTGCCAGTCAGATGGGGACTATTCTAGGGATGGAAGAGACCCAGTACTTC.

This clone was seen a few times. The CDR3 protein is CASSVDNHGGEQYF. The CDR3 bases are TGTGCCAGCAGTGTCGATAACCACGGCGGGGAGCAGTACTTC. The rearrangement uses TRBV2 and TRBJ2-7, with D perhaps matching TRBD2 (5 bases). V shed 4 bases and J shed 7 bases, with 17 bases lying between them. Germline assignment: CDR1 SNHLY and CDR2 FYNNEI. The CDR3 has 14 amino acids.

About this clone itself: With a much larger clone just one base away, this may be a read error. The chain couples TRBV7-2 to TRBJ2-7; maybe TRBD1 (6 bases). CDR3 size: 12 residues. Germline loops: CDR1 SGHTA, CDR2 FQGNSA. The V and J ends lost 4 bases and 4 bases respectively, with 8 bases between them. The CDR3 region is CASSSTGYEQYF. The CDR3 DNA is TGTGCCAGCAGCTCCACAGGGTACGAGCAGTACTTC.

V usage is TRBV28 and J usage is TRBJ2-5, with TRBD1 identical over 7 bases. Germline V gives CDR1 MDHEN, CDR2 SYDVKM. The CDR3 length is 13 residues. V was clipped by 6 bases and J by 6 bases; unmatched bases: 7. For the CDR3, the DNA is TGTGCCAGCAGAACGACAGGGCTGAAGACCCAGTACTTC. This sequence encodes CASRTTGLKTQYF.

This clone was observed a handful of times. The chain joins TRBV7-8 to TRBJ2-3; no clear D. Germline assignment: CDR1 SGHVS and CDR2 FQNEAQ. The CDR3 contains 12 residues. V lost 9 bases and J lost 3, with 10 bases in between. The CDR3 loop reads CASGTETDTQYF. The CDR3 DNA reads TGTGCCAGTGGAACGGAGACAGATACGCAGTATTTT.

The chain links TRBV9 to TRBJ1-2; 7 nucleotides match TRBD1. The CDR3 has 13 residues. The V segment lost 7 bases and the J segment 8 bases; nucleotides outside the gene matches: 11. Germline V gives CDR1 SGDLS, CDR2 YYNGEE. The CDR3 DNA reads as TGTGCCAGCGACCGGAGGGGGCTGGGGGGCTACACCTTC. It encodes CASDRRGLGGYTF.